These T cell receptor beta chains were read from a single sample in a study of blood T cells in healthy people across ages. Each CDR3 protein is one row after TCRdb ran MiXCR on the 5' RACE reads. This sample has around 1.5 million distinct CDR3 sequences, with about 31% found just once. Sequencing was performed on blood. The source is a woman in her thirties in good health. CDR3s leave out the opening cysteine and the closing phenylalanine or tryptophan. Each record gives: J gene, V gene, CDR3 protein.

j_gene: TRBJ2-1; v_gene: TRBV12-3/TRBV12-4; CDR3aa: ASRDGQGPYNEQF
j_gene: TRBJ1-2; v_gene: TRBV4-2; CDR3aa: ASSQNWGSNGYT
j_gene: TRBJ2-7; v_gene: TRBV30; CDR3aa: AWGTSDGEEQY
j_gene: TRBJ2-4; v_gene: TRBV18; CDR3aa: ASSPGSPRDIQY
j_gene: TRBJ1-2; v_gene: TRBV2; CDR3aa: ASSRDGNNYGYT
j_gene: TRBJ2-1; v_gene: TRBV7-9; CDR3aa: ASSPDFRGMYNEQF
j_gene: TRBJ2-5; v_gene: TRBV5-1; CDR3aa: ASSYAPGAQETQY
j_gene: TRBJ2-5; v_gene: TRBV9; CDR3aa: ASSVAPAGGKETQY
j_gene: TRBJ1-5; v_gene: TRBV20-1; CDR3aa: SAKQGRSNQPQH
j_gene: TRBJ2-2; v_gene: TRBV20-1; CDR3aa: SARDLLSGRATTGELF
j_gene: TRBJ2-5; v_gene: TRBV6-2/TRBV6-3; CDR3aa: ASRPTNSATQY
j_gene: TRBJ2-7; v_gene: TRBV4-1; CDR3aa: ASSQGSGGGTYEQY
j_gene: TRBJ1-4; v_gene: TRBV2; CDR3aa: ASSADWNEKLF
j_gene: TRBJ1-6; v_gene: TRBV25-1; CDR3aa: ASSAGQNPPLH
j_gene: TRBJ2-5; v_gene: TRBV2; CDR3aa: ASGYRERDEQY
j_gene: TRBJ2-3; v_gene: TRBV9; CDR3aa: ASSVSGSSTDTQY
j_gene: TRBJ2-1; v_gene: TRBV30; CDR3aa: AWSVRGDEQF
j_gene: TRBJ1-2; v_gene: TRBV14; CDR3aa: TSRGAGGYT
j_gene: TRBJ2-5; v_gene: TRBV20-1; CDR3aa: SARERLSQETQY
j_gene: TRBJ1-2; v_gene: TRBV7-8; CDR3aa: ASSPDRGIYYGYT
j_gene: TRBJ2-5; v_gene: TRBV6-1; CDR3aa: ASSEVGPREAQY
j_gene: TRBJ2-5; v_gene: TRBV4-1; CDR3aa: ASSQDSGLAETQY
j_gene: TRBJ2-1; v_gene: TRBV20-1; CDR3aa: SARSALAGGYKEQF
j_gene: TRBJ1-2; v_gene: TRBV20-1; CDR3aa: SARAGGEYGYT
j_gene: TRBJ2-7; v_gene: TRBV6-2/TRBV6-3; CDR3aa: ASSLGLATNYEQY
j_gene: TRBJ2-7; v_gene: TRBV4-1; CDR3aa: ASSQQQTVPYEQY
j_gene: TRBJ1-2; v_gene: TRBV11-2; CDR3aa: ASSRRGDGYT
j_gene: TRBJ2-1; v_gene: TRBV3-1; CDR3aa: ASSREGLWEQF
j_gene: TRBJ2-2; v_gene: TRBV11-3; CDR3aa: ASSFSNTGELF
j_gene: TRBJ1-5; v_gene: TRBV5-1; CDR3aa: PSSITGIGSQPQH
j_gene: TRBJ2-7; v_gene: TRBV30; CDR3aa: AWSKGQRGLGYEQY
j_gene: TRBJ2-7; v_gene: TRBV27; CDR3aa: ASSFVVGTGVHEQY
j_gene: TRBJ2-1; v_gene: TRBV2; CDR3aa: ASSISGGGAYNEQF
j_gene: TRBJ2-4; v_gene: TRBV5-1; CDR3aa: ASSWDSGKAKNIQY
j_gene: TRBJ2-7; v_gene: TRBV6-1; CDR3aa: ASSEEGLAGPYEEQY
j_gene: TRBJ2-3; v_gene: TRBV5-1; CDR3aa: ASRPRGESGSTDTQY
j_gene: TRBJ2-7; v_gene: TRBV13; CDR3aa: ASSFPGSNERY
j_gene: TRBJ2-1; v_gene: TRBV6-2/TRBV6-3; CDR3aa: ASVKGLAGGDSEQF
j_gene: TRBJ2-3; v_gene: TRBV27; CDR3aa: ASSPRDGLRDTQY
j_gene: TRBJ2-7; v_gene: TRBV7-9; CDR3aa: ASSPAQAGRNEQY